This T cell receptor (beta chain) was documented in a study of CD8+ T cells in alopecia areata. Reverse transcribed after extraction, RNA yielded cDNA as the sequencing template. Profiling relied on immunoSEQ multiplex PCR, and the TCRdb table lists in-frame clones only, not all of them. The sample consists of about 120,000 clones, around 56% of them appearing once. V was trimmed by 2 bases and J by 0 bases, leaving 13 bases between them. Germline V lookup: CDR1 GTSNPN, CDR2 SVGIG (reference sequence). The CDR3 totals 16 residues. Broader study findings: Administration of tofacitinib significantly diminished scalp clonality and expanded CD8+ clones within the top 100.

This clone turned up a few times. Its antigen is not known. The treatment denotes: oral pan-JAK inhibitor, 5-10 mg twice daily. Cell sorting was applied to PBMCs, and CD4+ and CD8+ T cells were collected. The chain couples TRBV30 to TRBJ1-4; D uncertain. This clonotype was obtained from a human donor with alopecia areata. The starting material was CD4+ T cells sorted from blood, obtained at week 4, from a patient treated with tofacitinib. Here the CDR3 DNA reads TGTGCCTGGAGTCCCCCCGGGAGGACAACTAATGAAAAACTGTTTTTT. Protein sequence: CAWSPPGRTTNEKLFF.